This entry is about one TCR beta chain. What it binds is not known. This sample stems from a study of monozygotic twins with inflammatory bowel disease. Whole-study results and caveats: Researchers report that IBD patients shared fewer clonotypes with others than healthy twins, especially amid disease activity.

The length of the CDR3 is 16 residues. The V gene's germline CDR1 is SGHRS and CDR2 YFSETQ. TCRdb re-called the 5' RACE reads; every CDR3 protein appears as one record, without DNA. Its listing shows 400,000 to 500,000 distinct CDR3 sequences. Material: blood. The sequence came from a human donor with ulcerative colitis or Crohn's disease, or a healthy co-twin of an affected twin (not recorded which). The chain is built from TRBV5-1 and TRBJ1-1. The CDR3 reads CASSFRGRTMNTEAFF. The whole variable domain, remainder taken from reference TRBV5-1 and TRBJ1-1, is KAGVTQTPRYLIKTRGQQVTLSCSPISGHRSVSWYQQTPGQGLQFLFEYFSETQRNKGNFPGRFSGRQFSNSRSEMNVSTLELGDSALYLCASSFRGRTMNTEAFFGQGTRLTVV.